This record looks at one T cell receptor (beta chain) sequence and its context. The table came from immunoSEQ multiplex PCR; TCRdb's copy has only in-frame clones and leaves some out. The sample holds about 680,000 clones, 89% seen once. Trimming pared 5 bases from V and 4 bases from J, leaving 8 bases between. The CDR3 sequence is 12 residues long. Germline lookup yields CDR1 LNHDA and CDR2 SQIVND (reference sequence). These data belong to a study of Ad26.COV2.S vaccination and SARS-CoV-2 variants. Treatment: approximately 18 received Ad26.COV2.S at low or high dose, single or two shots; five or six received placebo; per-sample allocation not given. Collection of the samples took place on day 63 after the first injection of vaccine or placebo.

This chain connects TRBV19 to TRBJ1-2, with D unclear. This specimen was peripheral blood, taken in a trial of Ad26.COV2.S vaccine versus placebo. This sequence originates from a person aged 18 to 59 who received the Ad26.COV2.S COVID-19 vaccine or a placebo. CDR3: CASSGPFYGYTF. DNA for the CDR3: TGTGCCAGTAGTGGACCATTCTATGGCTACACCTTC.